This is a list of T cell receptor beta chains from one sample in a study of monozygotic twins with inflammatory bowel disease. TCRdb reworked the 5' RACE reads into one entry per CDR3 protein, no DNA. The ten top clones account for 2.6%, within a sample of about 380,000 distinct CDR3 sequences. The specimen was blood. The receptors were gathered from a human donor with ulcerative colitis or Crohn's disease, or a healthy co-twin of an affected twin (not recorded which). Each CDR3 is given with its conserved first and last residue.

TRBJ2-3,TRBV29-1,CSVERQGKDTQYF
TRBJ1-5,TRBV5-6,CASSLDLDRGRLKPQHF
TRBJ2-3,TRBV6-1,CASSESTSPTDTQYF
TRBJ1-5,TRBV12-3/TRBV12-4,CASRSQSNQPQHF
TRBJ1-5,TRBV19,CASSIQVVQPQHF
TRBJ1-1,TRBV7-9,CASSLAGQGLNTEAFF
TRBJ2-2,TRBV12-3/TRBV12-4,CASSFWGAVNTGELFF
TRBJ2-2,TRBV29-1,CSVGEGQGTTGELFF
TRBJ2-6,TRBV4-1,CASSQDLYSRSLGFSGANVLTF
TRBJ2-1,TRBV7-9,CASSLSSIRGQFF
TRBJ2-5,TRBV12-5,CASGLGQSEGETQYF
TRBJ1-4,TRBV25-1,CASSSDSDGENLFF
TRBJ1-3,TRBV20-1,CSARGLRGSGNTIYF
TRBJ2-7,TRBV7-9,CASSPTGSDEQYF
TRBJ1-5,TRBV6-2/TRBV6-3,CASRPRQGADQPQHF
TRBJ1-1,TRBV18,CASSPPLARAFSNTEAFF
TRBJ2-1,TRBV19,CASSMRTRVDNEQFF
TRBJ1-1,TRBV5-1,CASTPEKGDGNTEAFF
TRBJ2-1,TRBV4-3,CASSQDPNGLPSSYNEQFF
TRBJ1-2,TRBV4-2,CASSQPGTAQNYGYTF
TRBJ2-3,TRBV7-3,CASSLTPGLAGGPVTDTQYF
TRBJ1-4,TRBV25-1,CASGHANEKLFF
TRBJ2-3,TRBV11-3,CASSLTSVYTDTQYF